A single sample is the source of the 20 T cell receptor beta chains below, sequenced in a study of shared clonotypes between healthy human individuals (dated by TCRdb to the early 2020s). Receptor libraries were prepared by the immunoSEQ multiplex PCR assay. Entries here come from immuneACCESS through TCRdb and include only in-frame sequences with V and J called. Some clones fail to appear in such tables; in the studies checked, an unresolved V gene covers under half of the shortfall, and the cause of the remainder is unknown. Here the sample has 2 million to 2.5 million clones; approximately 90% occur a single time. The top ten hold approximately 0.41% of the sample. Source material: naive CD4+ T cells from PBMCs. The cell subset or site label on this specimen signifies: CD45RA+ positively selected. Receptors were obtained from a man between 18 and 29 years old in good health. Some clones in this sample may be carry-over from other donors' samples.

As DNA, the CDR3 is TGTGCCAGCAGCGGCTTGAGGGGGACCTTTGTAGAGACCCAGTACTTC. It is translated as CASSGLRGTFVETQYF. This chain uses TRBV28 with TRBJ2-5, with D perhaps matching TRBD1 (6 bases). This CDR3 region has 16 residues. Trimming cost V 6 bases and J 4 bases, with 21 bases left between them. Per the germline V gene, CDR1 is MDHEN and CDR2 is SYDVKM.

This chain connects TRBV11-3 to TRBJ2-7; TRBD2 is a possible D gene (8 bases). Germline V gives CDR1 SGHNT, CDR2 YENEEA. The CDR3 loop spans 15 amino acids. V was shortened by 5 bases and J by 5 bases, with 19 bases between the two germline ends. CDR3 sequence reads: CASSVRGLGGHEQYF. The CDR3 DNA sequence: TGTGCCAGCAGCGTCCGGGGACTAGGGGGCCACGAGCAGTACTTC.

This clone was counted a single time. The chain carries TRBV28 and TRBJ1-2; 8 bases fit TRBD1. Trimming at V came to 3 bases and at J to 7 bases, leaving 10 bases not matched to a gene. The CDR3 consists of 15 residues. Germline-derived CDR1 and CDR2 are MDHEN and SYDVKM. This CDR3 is CASSLSSGGKGGYTF. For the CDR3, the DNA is TGTGCCAGCAGTTTGTCCTCAGGGGGCAAGGGTGGCTACACCTTC.

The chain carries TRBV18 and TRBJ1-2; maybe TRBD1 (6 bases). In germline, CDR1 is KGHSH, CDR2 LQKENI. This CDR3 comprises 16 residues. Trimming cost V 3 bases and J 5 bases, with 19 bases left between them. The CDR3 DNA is TGTGCCAGCTCACCTCAACAGGGACCCGGTCTATATGGCTACACCTTC. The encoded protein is CASSPQQGPGLYGYTF.

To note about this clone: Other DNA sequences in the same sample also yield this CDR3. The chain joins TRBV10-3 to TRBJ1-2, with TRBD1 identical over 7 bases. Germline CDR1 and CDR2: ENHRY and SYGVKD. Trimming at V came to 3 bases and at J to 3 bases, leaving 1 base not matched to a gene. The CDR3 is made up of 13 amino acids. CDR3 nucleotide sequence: TGTGCCATCAGTGAAGGGACAGACTATGGCTACACCTTC. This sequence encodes CAISEGTDYGYTF.

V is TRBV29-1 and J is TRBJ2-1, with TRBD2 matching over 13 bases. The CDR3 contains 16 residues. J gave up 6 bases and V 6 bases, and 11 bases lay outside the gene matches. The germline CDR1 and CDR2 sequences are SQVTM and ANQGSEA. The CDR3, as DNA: TGCAGCGTGGGGGGACTAGCGGGAAAAACGCTCAATGAGCAGTTCTTC. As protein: CSVGGLAGKTLNEQFF.

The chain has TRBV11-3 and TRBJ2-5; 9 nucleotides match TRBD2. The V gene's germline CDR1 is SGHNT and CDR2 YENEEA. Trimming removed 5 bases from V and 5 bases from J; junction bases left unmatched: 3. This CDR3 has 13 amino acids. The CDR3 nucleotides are TGTGCCAGCAGCCCCGGGACTAGCGAGACCCAGTACTTC. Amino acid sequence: CASSPGTSETQYF.

CDR3 coding DNA: TGTGCCAGCAGTCCTCCCAGGGCTAAAAACATTCAGTACTTC. The encoded protein is CASSPPRAKNIQYF. The chain has TRBV25-1 and TRBJ2-4, with D maybe TRBD1 (5 bases). This CDR3 is built from 14 residues. CDR1 and CDR2 from the germline V gene are MGHDK and SYGVNS. Trimming took off 5 bases at V and 4 bases at J, with 12 bases between the two ends. The full variable domain, rest sourced from reference TRBV25-1 and TRBJ2-4, is EADIYQTPRYLVIGTGKKITLECSQTMGHDKMYWYQQDPGMELHLIHYSYGVNSTEKGDLSSESTVSRIRTEHFPLTLESARPSHTSQYLCASSPPRAKNIQYFGAGTRLSVL.

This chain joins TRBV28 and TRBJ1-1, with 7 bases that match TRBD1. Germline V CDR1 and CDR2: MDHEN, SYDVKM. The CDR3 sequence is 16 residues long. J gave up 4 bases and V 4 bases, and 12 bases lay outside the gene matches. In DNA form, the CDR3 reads TGTGCCAGCAGTTCCACCCTGACAGGGCAAAGCACTGAAGCTTTCTTT. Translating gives CASSSTLTGQSTEAFF.

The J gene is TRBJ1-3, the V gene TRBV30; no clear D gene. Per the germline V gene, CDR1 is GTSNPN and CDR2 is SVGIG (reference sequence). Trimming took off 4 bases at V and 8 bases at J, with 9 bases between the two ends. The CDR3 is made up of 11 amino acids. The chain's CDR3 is CAWTFFDTIYF. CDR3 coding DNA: TGTGCCTGGACCTTTTTTGACACCATATATTTT.

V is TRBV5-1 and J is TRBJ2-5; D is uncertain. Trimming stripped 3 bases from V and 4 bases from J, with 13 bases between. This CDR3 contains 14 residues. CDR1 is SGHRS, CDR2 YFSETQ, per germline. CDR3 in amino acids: CASSSTYPGETQYF. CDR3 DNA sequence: TGCGCCAGCAGCTCGACTTACCCGGGAGAGACCCAGTACTTC.

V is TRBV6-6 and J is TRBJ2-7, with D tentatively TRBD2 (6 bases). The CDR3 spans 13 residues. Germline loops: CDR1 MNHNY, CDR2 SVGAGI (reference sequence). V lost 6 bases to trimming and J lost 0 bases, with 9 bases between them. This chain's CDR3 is CASRGGGSYEQYF. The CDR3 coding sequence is TGTGCCAGCAGGGGGGGTGGCTCCTACGAGCAGTACTTC.

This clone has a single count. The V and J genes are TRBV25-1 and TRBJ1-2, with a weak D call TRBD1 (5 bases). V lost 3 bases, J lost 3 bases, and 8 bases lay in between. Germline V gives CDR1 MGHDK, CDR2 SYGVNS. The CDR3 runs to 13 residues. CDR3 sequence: CASSEGRHYGYTF. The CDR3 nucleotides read TGTGCCAGCAGTGAGGGACGCCACTATGGCTACACCTTC.

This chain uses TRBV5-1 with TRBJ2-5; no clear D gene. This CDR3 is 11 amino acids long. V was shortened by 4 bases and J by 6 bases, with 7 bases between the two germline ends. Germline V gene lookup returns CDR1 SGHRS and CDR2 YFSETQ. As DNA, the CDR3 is TGCGCCAGCAGCGGTCCGAAGACCCAGTACTTC. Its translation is CASSGPKTQYF.

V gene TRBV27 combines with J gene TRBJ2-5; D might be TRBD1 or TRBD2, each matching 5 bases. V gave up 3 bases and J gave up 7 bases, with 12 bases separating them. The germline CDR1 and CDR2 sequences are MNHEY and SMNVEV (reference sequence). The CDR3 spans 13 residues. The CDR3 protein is CASSFGGVGTQYF. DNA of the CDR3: TGTGCCAGCAGTTTTGGGGGAGTAGGGACCCAGTACTTC.

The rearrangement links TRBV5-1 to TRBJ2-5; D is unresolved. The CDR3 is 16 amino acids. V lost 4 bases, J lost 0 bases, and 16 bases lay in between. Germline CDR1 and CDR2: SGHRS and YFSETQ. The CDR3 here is CASSRTVTDNQETQYF. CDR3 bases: TGCGCCAGCAGCCGGACGGTAACAGACAACCAAGAGACCCAGTACTTC. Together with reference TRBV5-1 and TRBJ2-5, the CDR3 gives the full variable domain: KAGVTQTPRYLIKTRGQQVTLSCSPISGHRSVSWYQQTPGQGLQFLFEYFSETQRNKGNFPGRFSGRQFSNSRSEMNVSTLELGDSALYLCASSRTVTDNQETQYFGPGTRLLVL.

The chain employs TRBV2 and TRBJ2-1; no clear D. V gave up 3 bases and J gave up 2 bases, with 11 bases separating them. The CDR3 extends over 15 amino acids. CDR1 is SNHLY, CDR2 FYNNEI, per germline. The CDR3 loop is CASSEFELPYNEQFF. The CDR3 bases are TGTGCCAGCAGTGAGTTTGAGCTCCCCTACAATGAGCAGTTCTTC.

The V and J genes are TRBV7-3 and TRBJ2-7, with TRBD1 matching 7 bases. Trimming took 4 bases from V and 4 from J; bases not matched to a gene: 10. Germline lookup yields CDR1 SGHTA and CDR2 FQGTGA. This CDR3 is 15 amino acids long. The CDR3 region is CASSSQQGPRYEQYF. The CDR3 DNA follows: TGTGCCAGCAGCTCCCAACAGGGGCCGCGTTACGAGCAGTACTTC.

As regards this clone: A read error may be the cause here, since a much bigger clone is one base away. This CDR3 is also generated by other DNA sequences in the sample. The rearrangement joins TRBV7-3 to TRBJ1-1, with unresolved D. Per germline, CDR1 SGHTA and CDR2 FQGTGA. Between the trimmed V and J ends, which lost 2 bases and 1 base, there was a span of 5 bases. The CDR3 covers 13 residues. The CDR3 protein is CASSLDRNTEAFF. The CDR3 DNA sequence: TGTGCCAGCAGCTTAGACCGGAACACTGAAGCTTTCTTT.

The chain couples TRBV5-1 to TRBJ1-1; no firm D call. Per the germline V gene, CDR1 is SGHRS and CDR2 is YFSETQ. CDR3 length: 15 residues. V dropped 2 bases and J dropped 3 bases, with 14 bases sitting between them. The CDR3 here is CASSFYLLGDTEAFF. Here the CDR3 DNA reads TGCGCCAGCAGCTTTTATCTGCTAGGAGACACTGAAGCTTTCTTT.